This entry features one T cell receptor beta chain sequence. The germline CDR1 and CDR2 sequences are MDHEN and SYDVKM. CDR3 length: 12 residues. Trimming left V 4 bases short and J 1 base short, with 4 bases between. Original analysis: Estimates of nucleated cell counts were drawn from the amplification of reference gene primers. The assay was immunoSEQ multiplex PCR, and TCRdb's table has in-frame clones only and misses some. V, J and clone size reflect that table, while D and trimming were determined from the DNA. This table has about 150,000 clones, about 85% appearing once. Followed over time, Seattle patients had been enrolled while infection was active. This specimen comes from a study of blood T cell repertoires in COVID-19. The wider study: Material from acute and convalescent COVID-19 was sourced from the United States, Italy and Spain.

The sequencing input was peripheral blood. The source is a woman older than 75 with COVID-19, enrolled during active disease. The chain carries TRBV28 and TRBJ1-1; no firm D call. The CDR3 loop reads CASSSGNTEAFF. The CDR3 nucleotides read TGTGCCAGCAGTTCGGGGAACACTGAAGCTTTCTTT.